The present T cell receptor (beta chain) was sequenced within a study of blood T cells in healthy people across ages (dated by TCRdb to between 2014 and 2016). Concerning the study at large: In model experiments, template switching captured about one uniquely barcoded TCR beta cDNA molecule for every two T cells. The study measured age-related changes in TCR beta repertoire diversity using deep sequencing normalized with unique cDNA molecular identifiers. Donors were grouped into four age groups: young (average approximately 16 years), middle-aged (39), aged (about 60) and long-lived (about 89). To avoid experimental bias, donors of different ages were spread randomly across the sequencing lanes. Using the same blood draw, the study looked at two additional independent replicas of 1 million unique cDNA reads for two donors, one aged 18 to 29 and the other aged 80 or older. Beyond this particular receptor, the publication reports: Bulk unsorted PBMC profiling prevented conclusive comparison of naive and antigen-experienced compartments. There was a strong correlation between observed TCR beta diversity and the percentage of naive T cells measured by flow cytometry. The long-lived group showed more naive CD4+ T cells, fewer expanded clones and increased TCR diversity than the aged group, suggesting age selection. Observed TCR beta diversity per million T cells fell roughly linearly with age, and a significant reduction was already apparent by age about 36. Estimates of total diversity based on one million sequenced T cells were regarded as lower bounds and as underestimates. The CMV infection status of donors was not known, potentially confounding age-related changes in expanded clonotypes.

To prepare the library, 5' RACE was applied. TCRdb lists the instrument as Illumina HiSeq 2500. The second PCR ran for roughly 7 to 12 cycles and used a J-beta primer mix along with a sample-barcoded 5' primer. A template-switch 5' adaptor carrying 12 random nucleotides introduced a unique molecular identifier onto each TCR beta cDNA molecule. At least 2.5 million CDR3-containing paired-end reads were obtained from each sample. First-strand cDNA synthesis was performed from all RNA using the Mint cDNA synthesis kit, with priming by a TRBC-specific oligonucleotide. Following uracil-DNA glycosylase treatment, all cDNA underwent a first 18-cycle PCR with the universal primers M1SS and BC2_uni_R. The study's processing was this. Normalization of each sample was performed by random selection of 1 million high-quality reads, each carrying a distinct molecular identifier. Reads with shared molecular identifiers were discarded instead of being binned into consensus sequences. MiTCR, run with a Q25 quality threshold and the strictest error-elimination algorithm, handled CDR3 identification, clonotype clustering and error correction. A nonparametric unseen species model with Euler transformation was used to estimate lower-bound total TCR beta diversity. TCRdb cleaned the public reads at Q25 with fastp, built clones with MiXCR and kept in-frame beta chains. Rows matching on CDR3 protein sequence are summarized as one entry with the most common DNA and genes. The V and J calls were not made by the authors but by TCRdb's processing. The sample table holds around 900,000 distinct CDR3 sequences, of which 25% to 35% were seen once. Of the sample, roughly a sixth falls within the top ten clones.

Donors were a few dozen systemically healthy Caucasian individuals from Russia aged roughly 6 to 90 years. Each donor gave 8 to 10 milliliters of peripheral blood, drawn into EDTA-treated Vacutainer tubes. PBMCs were isolated by Ficoll-Paque density-gradient centrifugation, with at least 7 million obtained per sample. Trizol reagent was used to extract total RNA from the PBMCs, yielding at least 5.5 micrograms per sample. For every donor, an aliquot of PBMCs went through flow cytometry to measure the percentages of naive CD45RAhigh/CD27high T cells. As to this clonotype: The antigen it binds to is not known. Base qualities are not provided; no much larger clone lies one nucleotide away.

Spanning cysteine to phenylalanine, the CDR3 consists of 17 amino acids. The entry retains the CDR3 DNA only, 51 bases that are in frame from base 1. Here V drops 2 bases and J drops 0 bases, and the junction holds 10 bases not matched to any gene. Sequences DFQATT (CDR1) and SNEGSKA (CDR2) are obtained from the germline V gene (reference sequence). The sample comprised blood. The source is a woman of 80 years or more in good health. The rearrangement combines TRBV20-1 with TRBJ2-4; 7 bases in the junction line up with TRBD2. Here is the DNA: TGCAGTGCTAGAAGGGCGGGAGCCCGACTAGCCAAAAACATTCAGTACTTC. Its coded protein is CSARRAGARLAKNIQYF.